Described below is a single T cell receptor beta chain sequence and its context. The source of the sample is a study of cytomegalovirus exposure and HLA in healthy donors. Study-level background: From approximately 170 million T cells, an earlier analysis saw 100 million to 140 million unique TCR beta sequences.

Germline CDR1 reads SGHVS; CDR2 reads FNYEAQ. The CDR3 extends over 15 amino acids. With 1 base clipped from V and 8 bases from J, the junction kept 6 bases outside the gene matches. Primers for the PCR totalled 60 Vbeta and 13 Jbeta. The assay was immunoSEQ multiplex PCR, and TCRdb's table has in-frame clones only and misses some. The sample consists of over 150,000 clones, roughly four fifths of them appearing once. Sequenced input: PBMCs. The J gene is TRBJ2-1, the V gene TRBV7-6; 9 bases agree with TRBD1. The sequence came from a man between 18 and 29 years old in good health and CMV-seronegative. As DNA, the CDR3 is TGTGCCAGCAGCTTAGGGGGACAGGGAGGCTATGAGCAGTTCTTC. This encodes CASSLGGQGGYEQFF. The variable domain in full, completed from reference TRBV7-6 and TRBJ2-1, reads GAGVSQSPRYKVTKRGQDVALRCDPISGHVSLYWYRQALGQGPEFLTYFNYEAQQDKSGLPNDRFSAERPEGSISTLTIQRTEQRDSAMYRCASSLGGQGGYEQFFGPGTRLTVL.